This is a list of T cell receptor beta chains from one sample in a study of identical twins. In TCRdb, the 5' RACE reads were re-called with MiXCR into one record per CDR3 protein. This sample carries about 240,000 distinct CDR3 sequences, around 7.6% of them seen once, and the ten largest clones take around 5.4%. This sample also belongs to another study, concerning yellow fever vaccine responses in identical twins.

The sample was CD8+ T cells sorted from blood. These receptors all stem from a woman aged 18 to 35 in good health. The CDR3 runs from the conserved cysteine through the conserved F or W. The D gene is left open where the match is weak. Clone size is stated in some rows and not others, as once, few, many or a class when expanded.

v_gene,j_gene,d_gene,abundance,CDR3nt,CDR3aa
TRBV6-5,TRBJ2-2,TRBD1,NA,TGTGCCAGCAGTTACTCAACCGGGACAGGGGACGGGGAGCTGTTTTTT,CASSYSTGTGDGELFF
TRBV7-2,TRBJ2-7,NA,few,TGTGCCAGCAGCTCCGGGACTTATTTACGGGAGCAGTACTTC,CASSSGTYLREQYF
TRBV7-8,TRBJ1-6,TRBD1,NA,TGTGCCAGCAGCTCGGACAGGGCCGGAGATTCACCCCTCCACTTT,CASSSDRAGDSPLHF
TRBV2,TRBJ2-1,NA,many,TGTGCCAGCAGTGAAAGGGGAGAGGGGCCTTTGAGCTCCTACAATGAGCAGTTCTTC,CASSERGEGPLSSYNEQFF
TRBV14,TRBJ2-2,NA,many,TGTGCCAGCAGCCAACCCCCCGGCCGGGGAGGCACCGGGGAGCTGTTTTTT,CASSQPPGRGGTGELFF
TRBV28,TRBJ2-2,TRBD1,many,TGTGCCAGCACCCTCTGGGACAGGGGGCGCGCGTCGGACACCGGGGAGCTGTTTTTT,CASTLWDRGRASDTGELFF
TRBV10-1,TRBJ1-5,NA,few,TGCGCCAGCAGTGAGGGACCCCCGGGTCAGCCCCAGCATTTT,CASSEGPPGQPQHF
TRBV5-1,TRBJ2-5,TRBD1,NA,TGCGCCAGCAGCTCGGACAGGGTTCGAGAGACCCAGTACTTC,CASSSDRVRETQYF
TRBV20-1,TRBJ2-1,NA,NA,TGCAGTGCTAGAGAGATTGGAGCGTCCCAGTTCTTC,CSAREIGASQFF
TRBV5-6,TRBJ2-2,TRBD2,many,TGTGCCAGCAGCTTGGAACTAGCGGGAGCAGCTGGGGAGCTGTTTTTT,CASSLELAGAAGELFF
TRBV9,TRBJ1-2,TRBD1,few,TGTGCCAGCAGCGTAGGGACAGGGCCCTATGGCTACACCTTC,CASSVGTGPYGYTF
TRBV28,TRBJ1-2,TRBD1,NA,TGTGCCAGCAGTTCCCGCCGCTCCGACAGGGGAGGCTATGGCTACACCTTC,CASSSRRSDRGGYGYTF
TRBV25-1,TRBJ1-2,NA,few,TGTGCCAGCAGTGACGCTGCCGGGACACACTATGGCTACACCTTC,CASSDAAGTHYGYTF
TRBV6-1,TRBJ1-1,TRBD1,few,TGTGCCAGCAGGGCCGGACAGGGTTTGAACACTGAAGCTTTCTTT,CASRAGQGLNTEAFF
TRBV6-1,TRBJ2-3,NA,NA,TGTGCCAGCACCTCGGGACTTTTCTCGGATACGCAGTATTTT,CASTSGLFSDTQYF
TRBV4-2,TRBJ2-3,NA,few,TGTGCCAGCAGCCAAGTATGGGGCGGTAGCACAGATACGCAGTATTTT,CASSQVWGGSTDTQYF
TRBV4-1,TRBJ2-1,NA,few,TGCGCCAGCAGCCAAAAGGGGAGTGGAGTCTACAATGAGCAGTTCTTC,CASSQKGSGVYNEQFF
TRBV12-3/TRBV12-4,TRBJ2-1,TRBD2,many,TGTGCCAGCAGTTTAGTAGCGGGAGGGGTCTTGGACTATGAGCAGTTCTTC,CASSLVAGGVLDYEQFF
TRBV6-6,TRBJ2-5,TRBD1,few,TGTGCCAGCAGTTACATACAGGGGGACCAGTACTTC,CASSYIQGDQYF
TRBV4-1,TRBJ2-7,NA,few,TGCGCCAGCAGCCAAGATGAAGGCTTGTACGAGCAGTACTTC,CASSQDEGLYEQYF
TRBV11-2,TRBJ2-1,NA,many,TGTGCCAGCAGCTTAGGAGGGTTCGGGAATGAGCAGTTCTTC,CASSLGGFGNEQFF
TRBV6-1,TRBJ2-3,NA,NA,TGTGCCAGCAGCGCGGACGGTAGCACAGATACGCAGTATTTT,CASSADGSTDTQYF
TRBV7-9,TRBJ2-1,TRBD2,NA,TGTGCCAGCAGCCATCCCGGGACTAGCGGTGACAATGAGCAGTTCTTC,CASSHPGTSGDNEQFF
TRBV27,TRBJ2-1,TRBD2,few,TGTGCCAGCACCGACCCATCTAGCGGGTACAATGAGCAGTTCTTC,CASTDPSSGYNEQFF
TRBV5-1,TRBJ2-1,TRBD2,many,TGCGCCACAAATAGCGGGGGGTCCAATGAGCAGTTCTTC,CATNSGGSNEQFF